These 2 T cell receptor beta chains originate from one sample sequenced in a study of T cells in Graves' hyperthyroidism and ophthalmopathy. Amplified TCR beta CDR3 regions came from RNA transcripts. The TCR CDR3 first-round RT-PCR relied on the HTBI primer set. TCRdb itself ran the multiplex PCR reads through MiXCR, one entry per CDR3 protein. The sample contains roughly 500,000 distinct CDR3 sequences, about 16% of which appear only once. The sequencing sample was made of blood. These receptor sequences come from a woman aged 25 to 39 with Graves' ophthalmopathy.

The V gene is TRBV7-9, the J gene TRBJ2-1; D is ambiguous. Germline assignment: CDR1 SEHNR and CDR2 FQNEAQ (reference sequence). The CDR3 length is 14 residues. V was pared by 5 bases and J by 0 bases, with 8 bases between. The CDR3 spells CASSPPYSYNEQFF. CDR3 sequence (DNA): TGTGCCAGCAGCCCTCCCTACTCCTACAATGAGCAGTTCTTC.

The V and J genes are TRBV5-1 and TRBJ2-2; 10 bases are shared with TRBD2. This CDR3 contains 15 residues. CDR1 and CDR2 (germline): SGHRS, YFSETQ. V was clipped by 4 bases and J by 4 bases; unmatched bases: 4. CDR3 nucleotides: TGCGCCAGCAGCGTTACTAGCGGGGCCACCGGGGAGCTGTTTTTT. Encoded protein: CASSVTSGATGELFF.